This TCR beta chain stems from a study of shared clonotypes between healthy human individuals. As regards this clone: As yet, its antigen is unknown.

Using immunoSEQ multiplex PCR, the repertoire was profiled, and TCRdb retains in-frame clones only, with some absent. The data show hundreds of thousands of clones, 95% to 97% seen once. Study results and caveats: Memory subsets generally showed smaller estimated richness than naive subsets did.

The sample was memory CD8+ T cells sorted from blood. Subset indicated: CD45RO+ cells pooled with CCR7-negative TemRA cells. The source is a young man in good health.

CDR3 amino acids: CASSPLTPGDEKLFF. The CDR3 nucleotides read TGTGCCAGCAGTCCCCTGACTCCGGGAGATGAAAAACTGTTTTTT. The rearrangement uses TRBV28 and TRBJ1-4; no definite D call. This CDR3 is 15 amino acids long. V lost 5 bases and J lost 6, with 16 bases in between. CDR1 MDHEN and CDR2 SYDVKM come from the germline V gene.